The clone carrying this T cell receptor beta chain occurred once. The target antigen is unknown. The sample belongs to a study of vaccination effects on CD4 cells after COVID-19. Study-wide results and caveats: Researchers reported few convalescent patients and no early post-infection timepoints in the study.

TCRdb's table, derived via immunoSEQ multiplex PCR, lists solely in-frame clones and lacks some. The table lists some 77,000 clones, roughly 70% of them singletons. Antigen-specific CD4+ T cells were first expanded with viral peptide pools by the ViraFEST assay and only then sequenced. It was after 10 days of culture that CD4+ T cells were isolated. No vaccinee had earlier SARS-CoV-2 infection, and nucleocapsid antibodies were negative. The culture medium for a few million PBMC per well included roughly 10 IU/ml IL-2 and about 9.1 ug/ml peptides. Cultures got half-medium changes with IL-2 on days 3 and 7. The TCR comes from a human donor who received a COVID-19 vaccine. This sample comprised CD4+ T cells from PBMCs cultured with HCoV-OC43 spike peptides, obtained before COVID-19 vaccination. This sample's subset: HCoV-OC43 spike overlapping peptide pool stimulation.

CDR3 DNA: TGCAGCGTTGACGGGGCCCAAGAGACCCAGTACTTC. It codes for CSVDGAQETQYF. The chain is built from TRBV29-1 and TRBJ2-5, with D perhaps TRBD1 or TRBD2 (5 bases each). This CDR3 contains 12 residues. Germline CDR1 and CDR2: SQVTM and ANQGSEA. V lost 3 bases to trimming and J lost 1 base, with 6 bases between them.